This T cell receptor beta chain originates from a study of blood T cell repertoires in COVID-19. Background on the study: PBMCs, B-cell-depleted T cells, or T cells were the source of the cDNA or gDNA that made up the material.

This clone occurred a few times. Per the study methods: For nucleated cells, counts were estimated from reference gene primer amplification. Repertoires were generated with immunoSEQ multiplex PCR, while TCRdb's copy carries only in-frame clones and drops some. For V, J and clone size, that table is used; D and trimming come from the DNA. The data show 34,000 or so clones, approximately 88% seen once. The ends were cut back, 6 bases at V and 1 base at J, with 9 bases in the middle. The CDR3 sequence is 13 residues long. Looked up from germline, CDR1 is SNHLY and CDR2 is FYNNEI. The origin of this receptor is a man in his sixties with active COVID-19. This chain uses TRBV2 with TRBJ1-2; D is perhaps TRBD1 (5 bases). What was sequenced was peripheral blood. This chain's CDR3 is CASSTTVNYGYTF. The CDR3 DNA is TGTGCCAGCAGCACGACAGTTAACTATGGCTACACCTTC.